A selection of T cell receptor beta chains follows, all from one sample in a study of shared clonotypes between healthy human individuals. Repertoires were generated with immunoSEQ multiplex PCR, while TCRdb's copy carries only in-frame clones and drops some. The sample comprises 2 million to 2.5 million clones, under 97% of which are singletons, and roughly 0.13% rests with the top ten. Sequenced input: naive CD4+ T cells sorted from blood. Receptors originate from a man aged 18 to 29 in good health. Both conserved end residues are part of each CDR3. Each record gives: J gene, V gene, clone size, D gene, CDR3 protein, CDR3 DNA. The D gene is left open where the match is weak. Clone size is stated in some rows and not others, as once, few, many or a class when expanded.

j_call: TRBJ2-7
v_call: TRBV10-3
clone_size: NA
d_call: NA
cdr3_aa: CAIQQGKAYEQYF
cdr3_nt: TGTGCCATCCAACAGGGTAAGGCCTACGAGCAGTACTTC

j_call: TRBJ2-7
v_call: TRBV27
clone_size: NA
d_call: TRBD1
cdr3_aa: CASSLKGAGAYEQYF
cdr3_nt: TGTGCCAGCAGTTTAAAGGGGGCAGGGGCCTACGAGCAGTACTTC

j_call: TRBJ2-7
v_call: TRBV27
clone_size: NA
d_call: NA
cdr3_aa: CASSLRDISYEQYF
cdr3_nt: TGTGCCAGCAGTTTACGGGACATATCCTACGAGCAGTACTTC

j_call: TRBJ2-7
v_call: TRBV5-1
clone_size: NA
d_call: NA
cdr3_aa: CASSLTPNSYEQYF
cdr3_nt: TGCGCCAGCAGCTTGACACCTAACTCCTACGAGCAGTACTTC

j_call: TRBJ2-3
v_call: TRBV11-2
clone_size: NA
d_call: TRBD2
cdr3_aa: CASSLEGRGATDTQYF
cdr3_nt: TGTGCCAGCAGCTTAGAAGGGCGGGGGGCCACAGATACGCAGTATTTT

j_call: TRBJ1-2
v_call: TRBV15
clone_size: NA
d_call: TRBD1
cdr3_aa: CATSRDRAGGLSGYTF
cdr3_nt: TGTGCCACCAGCAGAGATCGGGCAGGGGGCCTCTCTGGCTACACCTTC

j_call: TRBJ2-7
v_call: TRBV29-1
clone_size: NA
d_call: NA
cdr3_aa: CSVGLRQSYEQYF
cdr3_nt: TGCAGCGTAGGATTGCGGCAGTCCTACGAGCAGTACTTC

j_call: TRBJ2-4
v_call: TRBV11-2
clone_size: NA
d_call: TRBD1
cdr3_aa: CASSSQGGAKNIQYF
cdr3_nt: TGTGCCAGCAGCTCACAGGGGGGCGCCAAAAACATTCAGTACTTC

j_call: TRBJ2-7
v_call: TRBV2
clone_size: NA
d_call: TRBD1
cdr3_aa: CASTLQGIVSYEQYF
cdr3_nt: TGTGCCAGCACCCTACAGGGGATTGTCTCCTACGAGCAGTACTTC

j_call: TRBJ2-5
v_call: TRBV7-9
clone_size: NA
d_call: TRBD2
cdr3_aa: CASSLAGGRKETQYF
cdr3_nt: TGTGCCAGCAGCTTAGCGGGCGGGAGGAAAGAGACCCAGTACTTC

j_call: TRBJ2-1
v_call: TRBV7-8
clone_size: NA
d_call: NA
cdr3_aa: CASRQVGSGRRVEQFF
cdr3_nt: TGTGCCAGCAGGCAAGTGGGGTCCGGGAGAAGGGTTGAGCAGTTCTTC

j_call: TRBJ1-4
v_call: TRBV6-5
clone_size: few
d_call: TRBD1
cdr3_aa: CASSPTGRKEKLFF
cdr3_nt: TGTGCCAGCAGTCCGACAGGGAGGAAGGAAAAACTGTTTTTT

j_call: TRBJ1-1
v_call: TRBV18
clone_size: NA
d_call: NA
cdr3_aa: CASSPDVRSNTEAFF
cdr3_nt: TGTGCCAGCTCACCAGACGTTCGATCGAACACTGAAGCTTTCTTT

j_call: TRBJ2-7
v_call: TRBV6-1
clone_size: NA
d_call: TRBD1
cdr3_aa: CASRGTGITYEQYF
cdr3_nt: TGTGCCAGCAGGGGGACAGGGATCACCTACGAGCAGTACTTC

j_call: TRBJ2-1
v_call: TRBV7-9
clone_size: once
d_call: TRBD1
cdr3_aa: CASQQGVGNEQFF
cdr3_nt: TGTGCCAGTCAACAGGGGGTAGGTAATGAGCAGTTCTTC

j_call: TRBJ1-5
v_call: TRBV19
clone_size: NA
d_call: TRBD1
cdr3_aa: CASSRSGGDQPQHF
cdr3_nt: TGTGCCAGTAGTAGGTCAGGGGGCGATCAGCCCCAGCATTTT

j_call: TRBJ2-7
v_call: TRBV5-1
clone_size: NA
d_call: NA
cdr3_aa: CASSFGGGEQYF
cdr3_nt: TGCGCCAGCAGCTTCGGTGGGGGCGAGCAGTACTTC

j_call: TRBJ2-2
v_call: TRBV19
clone_size: NA
d_call: NA
cdr3_aa: CASSTTETGELFF
cdr3_nt: TGTGCCAGTAGTACCACAGAGACCGGGGAGCTGTTTTTT

j_call: TRBJ2-5
v_call: TRBV6-1
clone_size: NA
d_call: NA
cdr3_aa: CASSEVRGGTQYF
cdr3_nt: TGTGCCAGCAGTGAAGTCAGGGGGGGGACCCAGTACTTC

j_call: TRBJ1-3
v_call: TRBV9
clone_size: NA
d_call: TRBD1
cdr3_aa: CASSGIPGQGVFAGNTIYF
cdr3_nt: TGTGCCAGCAGCGGAATTCCGGGACAGGGGGTTTTTGCTGGAAACACCATATATTTT

j_call: TRBJ2-1
v_call: TRBV5-1
clone_size: NA
d_call: TRBD2
cdr3_aa: CASSLSLAVFSYNEQFF
cdr3_nt: TGCGCCAGCAGCTTGTCCCTAGCGGTATTCTCCTACAATGAGCAGTTCTTC

j_call: TRBJ1-1
v_call: TRBV10-3
clone_size: NA
d_call: NA
cdr3_aa: CAISGDGITEAFF
cdr3_nt: TGTGCCATCAGTGGGGACGGAATCACTGAAGCTTTCTTT

j_call: TRBJ2-1
v_call: TRBV9
clone_size: NA
d_call: NA
cdr3_aa: CASSVESSSYNEQFF
cdr3_nt: TGTGCCAGCAGCGTAGAATCCAGCTCCTACAATGAGCAGTTCTTC

j_call: TRBJ1-6
v_call: TRBV7-9
clone_size: NA
d_call: NA
cdr3_aa: CASSPGQKNSPLHF
cdr3_nt: TGTGCCAGCAGCCCCGGACAGAAAAATTCACCCCTCCACTTT

j_call: TRBJ1-1
v_call: TRBV5-8
clone_size: NA
d_call: NA
cdr3_aa: CASSLRGGTNTEAFF
cdr3_nt: TGTGCCAGCAGCCTGAGGGGGGGCACAAACACTGAAGCTTTCTTT

j_call: TRBJ1-5
v_call: TRBV15
clone_size: NA
d_call: NA
cdr3_aa: CATSRGTDPVQPQHF
cdr3_nt: TGTGCCACCAGCAGAGGGACAGATCCCGTCCAGCCCCAGCATTTT

j_call: TRBJ2-7
v_call: TRBV9
clone_size: once
d_call: NA
cdr3_aa: CASSVGLDIYEQYF
cdr3_nt: TGTGCCAGCAGCGTAGGACTAGATATATACGAGCAGTACTTC

j_call: TRBJ1-3
v_call: TRBV7-2
clone_size: NA
d_call: TRBD1
cdr3_aa: CASSLGDRDRNTIYF
cdr3_nt: TGTGCCAGCAGCTTAGGCGACAGGGACAGAAACACCATATATTTT